The sequence of this TCR beta chain was determined in a study of STAT5B mutations in CD4+ large granular lymphocyte leukemia. General study points: Without HLA matching, higher CD4+ than CD8+ T-LGLL clonality could reflect small sample size.

The germline CDR1 and CDR2 sequences are SGDLS and YYNGEE. This CDR3 region has 12 residues. V lost 7 bases, J lost 10 bases, and 15 bases lay in between. This clone was observed a few times. Its antigen is unknown. This was a survey-level run. Data came from immunoSEQ multiplex PCR; TCRdb stores just in-frame clones and leaves some out. The table shows 30,000 to 40,000 clones, with approximately 85% occurring only once. This clonotype originated in a human donor in good health. The chain joins TRBV9 to TRBJ2-1, with TRBD2 as a possible D gene (7 bases). What was sequenced was CD4+ T cells from blood buffy coats. The CDR3 DNA is TGTGCCAGCGGAGGGGGGGCCGGGGAGCAGTTCTTC. It is translated as CASGGGAGEQFF.